This T cell receptor (beta chain) stems from a study of human T cells and chemical hapten exposure. Study-level information: Minor volume differences among pooled libraries chiefly drove per-sample TCR yield variation.

Time point specified: pre-sensitization, week 0. Noted treatment: therapeutic diphenylcyclopropenone sensitization with weekly scalp DPC. Blood, whole and unfractionated, served as the source for total RNA extraction. Single cDNA molecules in the library carried unique molecular identifiers attached during preparation. TCRdb fed the RACE reads into MiXCR, producing one record per CDR3 protein. Among about 62,000 distinct CDR3 sequences, around 7% were seen once, and the ten largest hold 1.5% to 2%. The CDR3 extends over 13 amino acids. CDR1 and CDR2 (germline): DFQATT, SNEGSKA (reference sequence). V was trimmed by 3 bases and J by 3 bases, leaving 8 bases between them.

Source: whole blood, taken in connection with sensitization to the hapten diphenylcyclopropenone (DPC). The V gene is TRBV20-1, the J gene TRBJ1-4; D uncertain. The source of this sequence is a young woman with alopecia areata. Some clones in this sample may be carry-over from other donors' samples. The CDR3 is CSASGLANEKLFF. For the CDR3, the DNA is TGCAGTGCTAGCGGGCTAGCTAATGAAAAACTGTTTTTT.